The 22 T cell receptor beta chains reported below all come from one sample, sequenced in a study of stem cell transplantation in POMP-related autoinflammatory disease. Generated by immunoSEQ multiplex PCR, the TCRdb table keeps only in-frame clones and is missing some. This table has tens of thousands of clones, roughly 91% appearing once. The specimen comprised CD4+ T cells from PBMCs, sampled after stem cell transplantation. These receptors were collected from a human patient with POMP-related autoinflammation and immune dysregulation (PRAID). The graft donor may be the source of some T cells.

The chain combines TRBV5-1 with TRBJ1-5; 11 bases are a match to TRBD1. Germline-derived CDR1 and CDR2 are SGHRS and YFSETQ. J gave up 7 bases and V 4 bases, and 4 bases lay outside the gene matches. The CDR3 has 14 amino acids. CDR3 loop: CASSDGTGGQPQHF. CDR3 DNA sequence: TGCGCCAGCAGCGACGGGACAGGGGGACAGCCCCAGCATTTT.

For this clone: Different DNA sequences within this sample yield the same CDR3. V and J are TRBV6-5 and TRBJ1-6; TRBD1 agrees at 11 bases. Germline assignment: CDR1 MNHEY and CDR2 SVGAGI. This CDR3 region has 14 residues. V lost 6 bases, J lost 7 bases, and 2 bases stayed unmatched. CDR3 sequence reads: CASRGTGGNSPLHF. The CDR3 nucleotides are TGTGCCAGCAGAGGGACAGGGGGGAATTCACCCCTCCACTTT.

The J gene is TRBJ2-7, the V gene TRBV6-5; TRBD2 might be the D (5 bases). CDR1 and CDR2 from the germline V gene are MNHEY and SVGAGI. Trimming pared 0 bases from V and 3 bases from J, leaving 12 bases between. The CDR3 is made up of 15 amino acids. CDR3 in amino acids: CASSYSFGVNYEQYF. The CDR3 bases are TGTGCCAGCAGTTACTCATTCGGGGTAAACTACGAGCAGTACTTC.

The chain has TRBV5-1 and TRBJ2-7; tentative D call: TRBD1 (6 bases). CDR1 SGHRS and CDR2 YFSETQ come from the germline V gene. CDR3 length: 14 amino acids. V lost 8 bases to trimming and J lost 4 bases, with 19 bases between them. The CDR3 is CARLLGALGYEQYF. Here the CDR3 DNA reads TGCGCCAGGCTCTTGGGGGCTTTGGGTTACGAGCAGTACTTC.

The CDR3 sequence: CASSSVAKNIQYF. The CDR3 DNA is TGTGCCAGCAGCTCCGTAGCCAAAAACATTCAGTACTTC. The J gene is TRBJ2-4, the V gene TRBV7-2; D ambiguous. Germline V lookup: CDR1 SGHTA, CDR2 FQGNSA. The CDR3 totals 13 residues. Trimming pared 4 bases from V and 0 bases from J, leaving 4 bases between. Using reference TRBV7-2 and TRBJ2-4 for the parts outside the CDR3, the full variable domain is GAGVSQSPSNKVTEKGKDVELRCDPISGHTALYWYRQSLGQGLEFLIYFQGNSAPDKSGLPSDRFSAERTGGSVSTLTIQRTQQEDSAVYLCASSSVAKNIQYFGAGTRLSVL.

The genes are TRBV4-1 and TRBJ1-1; TRBD1 aligns across 9 bases. Looked up from germline, CDR1 is MGHRA and CDR2 is YSYEKL. The CDR3 extends over 15 amino acids. The V and J ends lost 0 bases and 5 bases, in that order; junction bases with no gene match: 4. The CDR3 protein is CASSQEGTGRTEAFF. The CDR3 coding sequence is TGCGCCAGCAGCCAAGAAGGGACAGGGAGGACTGAAGCTTTCTTT.

The J gene is TRBJ1-1, the V gene TRBV6-2 or TRBV6-3, with D uncertain. This CDR3 has 14 residues. Germline assignment: CDR1 MNHEY and CDR2 SVGEGT. The ends were cut back, 5 bases at V and 7 bases at J, with 17 bases in the middle. CDR3 in DNA: TGTGCCAGCAGTCTAGCGGGCGGTAACCATGAAGCTTTCTTT. The encoded protein is CASSLAGGNHEAFF.

The chain uses TRBV6-5 and TRBJ2-7; the match to TRBD1 covers 7 bases. Germline V gene sequence: CDR1 MNHEY, CDR2 SVGAGI. This CDR3 is built from 13 residues. V was clipped by 2 bases and J by 6 bases; unmatched bases: 4. CDR3 protein: CASSYTDRAEQYF. In nucleotides, the CDR3 is TGTGCCAGCAGTTACACCGACAGGGCCGAGCAGTACTTC.

This rearrangement joins TRBV18 to TRBJ2-7; D not resolved. CDR1 is KGHSH and CDR2 is LQKENI in the germline V gene. The V and J ends lost 4 bases and 7 bases respectively, with 8 bases between them. This CDR3 has 11 amino acids. CDR3 in DNA: TGTGCCAGCTCACAAAACGGGGAGCAGTACTTC. Encoded protein: CASSQNGEQYF.

This chain joins TRBV5-1 and TRBJ1-4; D ambiguous. Germline assignment: CDR1 SGHRS and CDR2 YFSETQ. V gave up 8 bases and J gave up 8 bases, with 10 bases separating them. The CDR3 covers 11 residues. CDR3 sequence reads: CASAAGEKLFF. CDR3 bases: TGCGCCAGTGCGGCTGGGGAAAAACTGTTTTTT.

The gene calls are TRBV19 and TRBJ1-1; TRBD1 might be the D (6 bases). The V and J ends lost 3 bases and 6 bases respectively, with 14 bases between them. Looked up from germline, CDR1 is LNHDA and CDR2 is SQIVND (reference sequence). CDR3 length: 14 residues. CDR3 in amino acids: CASSMPGERAEAFF. CDR3 DNA: TGTGCCAGTAGTATGCCAGGGGAAAGGGCTGAAGCTTTCTTT. The whole variable domain, remainder taken from reference TRBV19 and TRBJ1-1, is DGGITQSPKYLFRKEGQNVTLSCEQNLNHDAMYWYRQDPGQGLRLIYYSQIVNDFQKGDIAEGYSVSREKKESFPLTVTSAQKNPTAFYLCASSMPGERAEAFFGQGTRLTVV.

V is TRBV19 and J is TRBJ1-5; D is possibly TRBD1 (6 bases). The V end was cut by 10 bases, the J end by 2 bases, with 18 bases between. The CDR3 totals 15 residues. The germline V gene encodes CDR1 LNHDA and CDR2 SQIVND (reference sequence). CDR3 DNA: TGTGCCACAGGGGACCGCGGGGGTGGCAATCAGCCCCAGCATTTT. This codes for CATGDRGGGNQPQHF.

On this clone: Distinct nucleotide sequences in the sample also encode this CDR3. The chain couples TRBV5-1 to TRBJ2-1, with a possible D match to TRBD1 (6 bases). The CDR3 runs 12 residues. Trimming removed 0 bases from V and 8 bases from J, with 6 bases in between. Germline V CDR1 and CDR2: SGHRS, YFSETQ. The DNA of the CDR3 is TGCGCCAGCAGCTTGGACAGGGATGAGCAGTTCTTC. This translates into CASSLDRDEQFF.

This chain links TRBV25-1 with TRBJ2-5; D not resolved. V lost 11 bases and J 5 bases, leaving 6 bases between the germline ends. The CDR3 totals 9 residues. Germline-derived CDR1 and CDR2 are MGHDK and SYGVNS. The CDR3 region is CASGETQYF. For the CDR3, the DNA is TGTGCCTCCGGCGAGACCCAGTACTTC.

This clone was seen only once. This sequence joins TRBV6-1 and TRBJ1-3; D is possibly TRBD1 (6 bases). The germline V and J ends were trimmed by 0 bases and 0 bases, with 9 bases remaining between them. This CDR3 comprises 16 residues. Germline-derived CDR1 and CDR2 are MNHNS and SASEGT. The CDR3: CASSEARQASGNTIYF. The CDR3 DNA sequence: TGTGCCAGCAGTGAAGCCAGACAGGCCTCTGGAAACACCATATATTTT.

The V call is TRBV28, the J call TRBJ2-7; TRBD2 agrees at 7 bases. The CDR3 is 15 amino acids. With V trimmed by 6 bases and J by 3 bases, 11 bases remained unmatched. CDR1 MDHEN and CDR2 SYDVKM come from the germline V gene. The CDR3 bases are TGTGCCAGCAGACCTGGGGGGGGAGCCCTCTACGAGCAGTACTTC. Protein product: CASRPGGGALYEQYF. Drawing the rest from reference TRBV28 and TRBJ2-7, the complete variable domain is DVKVTQSSRYLVKRTGEKVFLECVQDMDHENMFWYRQDPGLGLRLIYFSYDVKMKEKGDIPEGYSVSREKKERFSLILESASTNQTSMYLCASRPGGGALYEQYFGPGTRLTVT.

This chain uses TRBV18 with TRBJ1-5; tentatively, D is TRBD1 (5 bases). Per the germline V gene, CDR1 is KGHSH and CDR2 is LQKENI. The V and J ends lost 1 base and 3 bases respectively, with 10 bases between them. The CDR3 contains 15 residues. CDR3 protein: CASSPLEGYNQPQHF. CDR3 coding DNA: TGTGCCAGCTCACCACTGGAGGGGTACAATCAGCCCCAGCATTTT.

This clone came up once. The chain carries TRBV6-1 and TRBJ2-7, with a weak D call TRBD2 (6 bases). This CDR3 spans 15 amino acids. Trimming cost V 3 bases and J 4 bases, with 16 bases left between them. Per the germline V gene, CDR1 is MNHNS and CDR2 is SASEGT. Here the CDR3 DNA reads TGTGCCAGCAGTGACACCCGATTTGGGGGGTACGAGCAGTACGTC. It translates to CASSDTRFGGYEQYV.

The chain carries TRBV27 and TRBJ2-3; 8 bases map to TRBD2. The CDR3 spans 16 residues. The germline V gene encodes CDR1 MNHEY and CDR2 SMNVEV (reference sequence). Trimming cost V 5 bases and J 7 bases; bases outside gene matches: 14. DNA of the CDR3: TGTGCCAGCAGTCAAATTAGCGGGGTGGACGGGTATACGCAGTATTTT. As protein: CASSQISGVDGYTQYF.

The J gene is TRBJ1-5, the V gene TRBV25-1, with TRBD1 matching 7 bases. This CDR3 contains 13 residues. V dropped 8 bases and J dropped 1; count of bases not matched to a gene: 2. Germline V gene lookup returns CDR1 MGHDK and CDR2 SYGVNS. The CDR3, as DNA: TGTGCCAGCTCAGGGGGGAGCAATCAGCCCCAGCATTTT. Translation: CASSGGSNQPQHF.

The chain has TRBV6-4 and TRBJ2-1; D gene uncertain. V was clipped by 6 bases and J by 9 bases, with 18 bases between them. This CDR3 is 14 amino acids long. Germline CDR1 is MRHNA and CDR2 is SNTAGT. The CDR3 bases are TGTGCCAGCAGCGCCGGGCCAACCGGCGGTGAGCAGTTCTTC. Its translation is CASSAGPTGGEQFF.

The chain joins TRBV6-5 to TRBJ1-4, with 7 bases identical to TRBD1. After removal of 4 bases from V and 8 bases from J, the junction contained 7 bases not matched to a gene. CDR3 size: 14 residues. Germline V gene lookup returns CDR1 MNHEY and CDR2 SVGAGI. CDR3 residues: CASSFRDRGEKLFF. As DNA, the CDR3 is TGTGCCAGCAGTTTCCGGGACAGAGGCGAAAAACTGTTTTTT.